The 27 T cell receptor beta chains in this list originate from one sample, sequenced in a study of T-cell reconstitution after alpha-beta-depleted transplantation in children. Preparation of the TCRbeta library was carried out with unique molecular identifiers. Using its own MiXCR run on the PCR reads, TCRdb lists one record per CDR3 protein. Of some 460,000 distinct CDR3 sequences listed, 16% are singletons. The sequencing here drew on PBMCs, mostly from graft donor cells, taken 360 days after TCRalphabeta/CD19-depleted stem cell transplant. The receptors here all came from a boy in the first two years of life who had a stem cell transplant for Wiskott-Aldrich syndrome, so the T cells may come from the graft donor.

There are a few counts of this clonotype. This chain joins TRBV4-1 and TRBJ2-5, with D perhaps given as TRBD1 or TRBD2 (5 bases each). The CDR3 has 15 residues. V shed 2 bases and J shed 6 bases, with 16 bases lying between them. CDR1 is MGHRA, CDR2 YSYEKL, per germline. The CDR3 bases are TGCGCCAGCAGCCAATTAGGGGACCCCCAGAAGACCCAGTACTTC. Protein sequence: CASSQLGDPQKTQYF.

This clonotype was seen a handful of times. This rearrangement joins TRBV7-2 to TRBJ2-5, with D possibly matching TRBD1 (6 bases). The V end lost 1 base, the J end lost 6 bases, and 9 bases lay between the germline ends. CDR1 is SGHTA, CDR2 FQGNSA, per germline. The CDR3 spans 13 residues. The DNA for the CDR3 is TGTGCCAGCAGCTTAGAGCAGGGGCAGACCCAGTACTTC. Its translation: CASSLEQGQTQYF. The complete variable domain, with remaining parts taken from reference TRBV7-2 and TRBJ2-5, reads GAGVSQSPSNKVTEKGKDVELRCDPISGHTALYWYRQSLGQGLEFLIYFQGNSAPDKSGLPSDRFSAERTGGSVSTLTIQRTQQEDSAVYLCASSLEQGQTQYFGPGTRLLVL.

The V and J genes are TRBV12-3 or TRBV12-4 and TRBJ1-1; the D gene is possibly TRBD1 (6 bases). The CDR3 has 13 amino acids. V lost 2 bases and J lost 6, with 10 bases in between. CDR3 in amino acids: CASSLTGYAEAFF. CDR3 coding DNA: TGTGCCAGCAGTTTAACAGGGTACGCTGAAGCTTTCTTT.

The genes are TRBV24-1 and TRBJ1-5, with TRBD1 as a possible D gene (5 bases). The CDR3 runs 15 residues. Trimming cost V 2 bases and J 3 bases, with 10 bases left between them. Germline lookup yields CDR1 KGHDR and CDR2 SFDVKD. The CDR3 loop reads CATSDSRGNNQPQHF. The CDR3, as DNA: TGTGCCACCAGTGATTCACGGGGGAACAATCAGCCCCAGCATTTT.

The chain employs TRBV5-1 and TRBJ2-3; 8 positions agree with TRBD1. The CDR3 spans 19 residues. Trimming cost V 0 bases and J 0 bases; bases outside gene matches: 12. CDR1 SGHRS and CDR2 YFSETQ come from the germline V gene. DNA for the CDR3: TGCGCCAGCAGCTTGGGGACAGGGCACGAAGTTTCTAGCACAGATACGCAGTATTTT. Amino acids: CASSLGTGHEVSSTDTQYF.

The sample holds a few counts of this clonotype. The chain carries TRBV7-2 and TRBJ2-7; the D is unclear. Trimming pared 0 bases from V and 6 bases from J, leaving 18 bases between. CDR1 SGHTA and CDR2 FQGNSA come from the germline V gene. The CDR3 is 16 amino acids. The CDR3 nucleotides are TGTGCCAGCAGCTTAGCGCGGCTCCCTTGGACCGGCGAGCAGTACTTC. Protein sequence: CASSLARLPWTGEQYF.

In its sample, this clonotype was seen a few times. V usage is TRBV3-1 and J usage is TRBJ2-2; 11 nucleotides agree with TRBD1. CDR3 length equals 14 residues. The germline CDR1 and CDR2 sequences are LGHDT and YNNKEL (reference sequence). V lost 4 bases to trimming and J lost 9 bases; unmatched junction nucleotides: 4. Here the CDR3 DNA reads TGTGCCAGCAGCCGGACAGGGGGCTTCAGGGAGCTGTTTTTT. Its translation: CASSRTGGFRELFF.

The genes are TRBV24-1 and TRBJ2-2; tentatively, D is TRBD1 (5 bases). CDR3 length: 14 amino acids. Germline CDR1 and CDR2: KGHDR and SFDVKD. The V gene lost 9 bases and the J gene lost 0 bases, with 10 bases spanning the gap. The CDR3 loop reads CATRQSPNTGELFF. The CDR3 bases are TGTGCCACCCGACAGAGTCCGAACACCGGGGAGCTGTTTTTT.

The rearrangement links TRBV30 to TRBJ2-2; D remains ambiguous. The V gene's germline CDR1 is GTSNPN and CDR2 SVGIG (reference sequence). Trimming took off 0 bases at V and 5 bases at J, with 10 bases between the two ends. This CDR3 has 14 residues. CDR3 loop: CAWSVIHLTGELFF. The CDR3 nucleotides read TGTGCCTGGAGTGTAATACACTTGACCGGGGAGCTGTTTTTT.

The table lists this clonotype with a few counts. V and J are TRBV5-1 and TRBJ2-1, with TRBD2 identical over 11 bases. With V trimmed by 0 bases and J by 0 bases, 5 bases remained unmatched. Per the germline V gene, CDR1 is SGHRS and CDR2 is YFSETQ. The CDR3 is made up of 18 amino acids. CDR3 DNA sequence: TGCGCCAGCAGCTTGGCTTTAACTAGCGGGAGCTCCTACAATGAGCAGTTCTTC. It specifies CASSLALTSGSSYNEQFF.

DNA of the CDR3: TGTGCCAGTACGCTAGGGGGAGCAGATACGCAGTATTTT. Protein sequence: CASTLGGADTQYF. V and J are TRBV11-2 and TRBJ2-3; tentatively, D is TRBD1 (6 bases). CDR1 is SGHAT and CDR2 is FQNNGV in the germline V gene. V lost 9 bases, J lost 4 bases, and 14 bases lay in between. This CDR3 spans 13 amino acids.

V and J are TRBV5-6 and TRBJ2-2, with 8 positions matching TRBD2. This CDR3 has 13 residues. V trimming: 9 bases; J trimming: 5 bases; junction bases outside the gene matches: 6. Germline V gene data show CDR1 as SGHDT and CDR2 as YYEEEE. The CDR3, as DNA: TGTGCCATGAGCCGGGGGGGGACCGGGGAGCTGTTTTTT. Protein sequence: CAMSRGGTGELFF.

V gene TRBV4-3 combines with J gene TRBJ2-6; either TRBD1 or TRBD2 may supply D (5 bases each). The length of the CDR3 is 17 residues. Trimming stripped 4 bases from V and 1 base from J, with 14 bases between. Germline CDR1 reads LGHNA; CDR2 reads YSLEER. The CDR3 region is CASSLRDPISGANVLTF. The CDR3 nucleotides read TGCGCCAGCAGCCTCCGGGACCCTATTTCTGGGGCCAACGTCCTGACTTTC.

This clonotype came up a few times. CDR3 nucleotide sequence: TGTGCCAGCAGCTTATGGGTTAGCGGGAACCAAGAGACCCAGTACTTC. This codes for CASSLWVSGNQETQYF. The chain carries TRBV7-2 and TRBJ2-5; 8 nucleotides align to TRBD2. This CDR3 has 16 residues. CDR1 and CDR2 from the germline V gene are SGHTA and FQGNSA. The V and J ends lost 2 bases and 0 bases, in that order; junction bases with no gene match: 5.

The chain has TRBV2 and TRBJ2-7, with no clear D. The CDR3 spans 13 residues. Germline CDR1 reads SNHLY; CDR2 reads FYNNEI. Trimming shortened V by 2 bases and J by 4 bases, and 9 bases separated the two germline ends. The CDR3 nucleotides read TGTGCCAGCAGTGAAATGGATTGGTACGAGCAGTACTTC. Protein: CASSEMDWYEQYF.

This clonotype was observed a handful of times. The chain links TRBV12-3 or TRBV12-4 to TRBJ1-2; D is unclear. V was clipped by 3 bases and J by 5 bases, with 7 bases between them. The CDR3 is 12 residues long. This CDR3 is CASSFGMYGYTF. The CDR3 DNA sequence: TGTGCCAGCAGTTTTGGAATGTATGGCTACACCTTC.

This clonotype has a handful of counts. This chain connects TRBV18 to TRBJ2-7, with a tentative D call TRBD2 (6 bases). The CDR3 runs to 14 residues. The germline V gene encodes CDR1 KGHSH and CDR2 LQKENI. V lost 2 bases to trimming and J lost 1 base, with 9 bases between them. CDR3 residues: CASSPRTISYEQYF. Written as DNA, the CDR3 is TGTGCCAGCTCACCAAGGACTATTTCCTACGAGCAGTACTTC.

This clonotype was picked up a small number of times. The chain couples TRBV2 to TRBJ1-3; no clear D gene. Trimming cost V 4 bases and J 0 bases, with 10 bases left between them. From germline, CDR1 is SNHLY and CDR2 FYNNEI. The CDR3 runs 15 residues. The CDR3 DNA sequence: TGTGCCAGCAGTGCTGAGAGACGCTCTGGAAACACCATATATTTT. It encodes CASSAERRSGNTIYF.

V gene TRBV5-1 combines with J gene TRBJ2-7; D remains ambiguous. Between the trimmed V and J ends, which lost 0 bases and 6 bases, there was a span of 19 bases. This CDR3 contains 16 residues. CDR1 SGHRS and CDR2 YFSETQ come from the germline V gene. The CDR3 DNA reads TGCGCCAGCAGCTTGGTCGCCGGTCAACTCCCCCGCGAGCAGTACTTC. Encoded protein: CASSLVAGQLPREQYF.

This clonotype was observed a handful of times. The chain links TRBV6-1 to TRBJ2-7; no clear D. Germline V gives CDR1 MNHNS, CDR2 SASEGT. V lost 5 bases and J 3 bases, leaving 17 bases between the germline ends. CDR3 length: 15 amino acids. Here the CDR3 reads CASSKKGGTFYEQYF. CDR3 DNA: TGTGCCAGCAGTAAAAAGGGTGGAACCTTCTACGAGCAGTACTTC.

The sample holds a few counts of this clonotype. The chain has TRBV7-2 and TRBJ2-5; a weak D match, TRBD2 (5 bases). V was shortened by 3 bases and J by 5 bases, with 16 bases between the two germline ends. The CDR3 runs 15 residues. The germline V gene has CDR1 SGHTA and CDR2 FQGNSA. DNA of the CDR3: TGTGCCAGCAGCTTTTTACCCCGGAGGATGGAGACCCAGTACTTC. Protein: CASSFLPRRMETQYF.

The chain couples TRBV11-2 to TRBJ1-2; possible D gene TRBD1, 6 bases. Germline values: CDR1 SGHAT, CDR2 FQNNGV. Trimming removed 0 bases from V and 8 bases from J, with 16 bases in between. The CDR3 is made up of 15 amino acids. CDR3 sequence reads: CASSLDPTGSHGYTF. For the CDR3, the DNA is TGTGCCAGCAGCTTAGACCCGACAGGCTCTCACGGCTACACCTTC.

In the case of this clonotype: This CDR3 is missing its conserved last phenylalanine or tryptophan, likely due to a read error. V is TRBV2 and J is TRBJ2-5, with no clear D. CDR1 is SNHLY and CDR2 is FYNNEI in the germline V gene. V shed 4 bases and J shed 1 base, with 7 bases lying between them. This CDR3 region has 13 residues. The CDR3 DNA sequence: TGTGCCAGCAGTGGCAGCCTCCAAGAGACCCAGTACTTA. Its translation: CASSGSLQETQYL.

The rearrangement links TRBV4-1 to TRBJ2-7, with 9 positions matching TRBD1. The trim removed 1 base at V and 4 bases at J, leaving 5 bases unmatched. The CDR3 is made up of 15 amino acids. Germline-derived CDR1 and CDR2 are MGHRA and YSYEKL. The CDR3 spells CASSQGGTGRYEQYF. CDR3 bases: TGCGCCAGCAGCCAAGGGGGGACAGGGAGGTACGAGCAGTACTTC.

Turning to this clonotype: The conserved phenylalanine or tryptophan normally closing the CDR3 is absent here, so this likely arose from a read error. Because the CDR3's place on the DNA is in doubt, the DNA is left out and the CDR3 is given as listed by TCRdb. V is TRBV20-1 and J is TRBJ1-2; the D segment call TRBD1 is taken from the table without a DNA check. CDR1 is DFQATT and CDR2 is SNEGSKA in the germline V gene (reference sequence). 11 amino acids form the CDR3, both terminal residues included. CDR3 region: CSARDRDYPHL.

This clonotype has just a few counts. This chain connects TRBV2 to TRBJ2-7, with 11 bases fitting TRBD2. Per germline, CDR1 SNHLY and CDR2 FYNNEI. The length of the CDR3 is 14 residues. Unmatched junction bases numbered 6, after V lost 5 bases and J lost 6 bases. The CDR3 DNA reads as TGTGCCAGCAGTTCATTAGCGGGAGGGCCCGAGCAGTACTTC. Protein product: CASSSLAGGPEQYF.

The chain recombines TRBV24-1 with TRBJ2-7, with D perhaps TRBD2 (5 bases). Trimming took off 10 bases at V and 9 bases at J, with 12 bases between the two ends. The CDR3 spans 10 residues. Germline CDR1 KGHDR, CDR2 SFDVKD. The CDR3 DNA follows: TGTGCCACGCGGGCCCCTCCGCAGTACTTC. Its translation: CATRAPPQYF.